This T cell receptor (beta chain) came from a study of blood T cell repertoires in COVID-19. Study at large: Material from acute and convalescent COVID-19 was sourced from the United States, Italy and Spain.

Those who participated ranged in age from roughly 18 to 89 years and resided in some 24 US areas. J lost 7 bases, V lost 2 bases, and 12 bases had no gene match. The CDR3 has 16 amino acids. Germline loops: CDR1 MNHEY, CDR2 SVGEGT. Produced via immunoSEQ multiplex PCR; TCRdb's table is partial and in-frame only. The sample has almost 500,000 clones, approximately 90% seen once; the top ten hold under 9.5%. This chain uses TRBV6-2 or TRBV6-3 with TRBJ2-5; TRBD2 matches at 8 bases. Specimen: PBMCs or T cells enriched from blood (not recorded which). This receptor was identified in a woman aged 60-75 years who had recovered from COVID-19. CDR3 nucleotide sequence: TGTGCCAGCAGTTACGGCACGGGGGGGCCACAATGGACCCAGTACTTC. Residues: CASSYGTGGPQWTQYF.